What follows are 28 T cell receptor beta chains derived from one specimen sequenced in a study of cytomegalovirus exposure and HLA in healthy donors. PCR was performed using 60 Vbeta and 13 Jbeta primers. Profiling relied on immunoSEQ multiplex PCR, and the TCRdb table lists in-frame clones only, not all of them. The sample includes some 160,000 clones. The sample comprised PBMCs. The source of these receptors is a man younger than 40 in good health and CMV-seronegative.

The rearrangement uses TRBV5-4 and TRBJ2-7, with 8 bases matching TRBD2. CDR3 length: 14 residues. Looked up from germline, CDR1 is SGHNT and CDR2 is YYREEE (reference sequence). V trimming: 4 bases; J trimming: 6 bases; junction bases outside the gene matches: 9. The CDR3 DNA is TGTGCCAGCAGCCTCGGGACTAGAATAGGCGAGCAGTACTTC. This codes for CASSLGTRIGEQYF.

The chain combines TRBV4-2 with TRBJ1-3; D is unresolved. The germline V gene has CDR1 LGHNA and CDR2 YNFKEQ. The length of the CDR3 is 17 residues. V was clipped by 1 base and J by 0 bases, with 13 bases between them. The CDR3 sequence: CASSQGKGAISGNTIYF. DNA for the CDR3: TGTGCCAGCAGCCAAGGTAAAGGAGCCATCTCTGGAAACACCATATATTTT.

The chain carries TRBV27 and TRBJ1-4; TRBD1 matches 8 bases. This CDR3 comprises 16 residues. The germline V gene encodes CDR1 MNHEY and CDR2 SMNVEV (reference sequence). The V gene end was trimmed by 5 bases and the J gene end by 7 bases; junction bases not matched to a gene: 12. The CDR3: CASSPISGTGPEKLFF. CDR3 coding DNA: TGTGCCAGCAGTCCAATATCCGGGACAGGACCTGAAAAACTGTTTTTT.

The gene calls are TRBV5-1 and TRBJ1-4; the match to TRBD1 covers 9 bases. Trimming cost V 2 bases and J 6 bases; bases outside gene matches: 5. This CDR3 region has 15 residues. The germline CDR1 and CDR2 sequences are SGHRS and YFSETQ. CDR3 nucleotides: TGCGCCAGCAGCTTTGACAGGGGGTTGCATGAAAAACTGTTTTTT. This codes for CASSFDRGLHEKLFF. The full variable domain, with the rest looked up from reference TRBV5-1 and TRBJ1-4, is KAGVTQTPRYLIKTRGQQVTLSCSPISGHRSVSWYQQTPGQGLQFLFEYFSETQRNKGNFPGRFSGRQFSNSRSEMNVSTLELGDSALYLCASSFDRGLHEKLFFGSGTQLSVL.

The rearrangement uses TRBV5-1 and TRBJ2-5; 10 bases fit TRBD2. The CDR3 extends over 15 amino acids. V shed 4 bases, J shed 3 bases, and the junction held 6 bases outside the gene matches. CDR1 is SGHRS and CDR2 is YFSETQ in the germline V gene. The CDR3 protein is CASSTSGTSEETQYF. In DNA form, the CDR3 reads TGCGCCAGCAGCACCTCCGGGACTAGCGAAGAGACCCAGTACTTC.

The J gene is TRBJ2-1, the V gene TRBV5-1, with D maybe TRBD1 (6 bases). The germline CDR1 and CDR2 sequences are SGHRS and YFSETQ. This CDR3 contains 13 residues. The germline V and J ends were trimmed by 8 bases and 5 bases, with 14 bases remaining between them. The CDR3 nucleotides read TGCGCCAGTACGGTACAGGGAAACAATGAGCAGTTCTTC. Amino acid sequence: CASTVQGNNEQFF.

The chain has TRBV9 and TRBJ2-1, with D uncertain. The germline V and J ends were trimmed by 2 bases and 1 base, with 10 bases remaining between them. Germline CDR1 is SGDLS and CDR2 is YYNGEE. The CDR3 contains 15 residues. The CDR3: CASSVGSISYNEQFF. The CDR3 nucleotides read TGTGCCAGCAGCGTGGGCTCAATATCCTACAATGAGCAGTTCTTC.

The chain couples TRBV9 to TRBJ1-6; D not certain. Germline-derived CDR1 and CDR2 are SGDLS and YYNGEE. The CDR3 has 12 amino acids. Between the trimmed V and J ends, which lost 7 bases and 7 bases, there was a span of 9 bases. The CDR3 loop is CASRSRNSPLHF. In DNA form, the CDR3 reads TGTGCCAGCCGCTCGAGGAATTCACCCCTCCACTTT.

The CDR3 coding sequence is TGTGCCAGCAGTGTATCAGGGTCAGGCTCACCCCTCCACTTT. Protein product: CASSVSGSGSPLHF. The rearrangement uses TRBV6-1 and TRBJ1-6, with a tentative D call TRBD1 (5 bases). The CDR3 totals 14 residues. V lost 4 bases, J lost 10 bases, and 14 bases lay in between. Germline loops: CDR1 MNHNS, CDR2 SASEGT.

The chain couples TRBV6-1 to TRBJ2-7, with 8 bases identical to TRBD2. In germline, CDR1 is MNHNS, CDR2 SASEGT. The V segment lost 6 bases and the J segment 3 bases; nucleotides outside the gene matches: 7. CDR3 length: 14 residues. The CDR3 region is CASRTGTSNYEQYF. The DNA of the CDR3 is TGTGCCAGCAGGACCGGGACTAGTAACTACGAGCAGTACTTC.

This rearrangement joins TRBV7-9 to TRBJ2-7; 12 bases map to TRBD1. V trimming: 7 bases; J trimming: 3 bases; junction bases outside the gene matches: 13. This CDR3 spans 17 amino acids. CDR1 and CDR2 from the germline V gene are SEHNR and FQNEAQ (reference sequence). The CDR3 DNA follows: TGTGCCAGCACCCCGCCTACCGGGACAGGGGGCTTCTACGAGCAGTACTTC. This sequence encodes CASTPPTGTGGFYEQYF.

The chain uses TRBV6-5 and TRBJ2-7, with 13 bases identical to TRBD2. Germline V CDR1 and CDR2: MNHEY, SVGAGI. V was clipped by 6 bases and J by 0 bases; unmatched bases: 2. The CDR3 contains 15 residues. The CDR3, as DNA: TGTGCCAGCAGACTAGCGGGAGGGCCCTCCTACGAGCAGTACTTC. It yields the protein CASRLAGGPSYEQYF.

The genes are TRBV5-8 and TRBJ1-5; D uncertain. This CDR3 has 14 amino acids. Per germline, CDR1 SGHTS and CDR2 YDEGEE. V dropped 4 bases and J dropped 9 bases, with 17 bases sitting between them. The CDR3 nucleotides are TGTGCCAGCAGCCGGGGTTACCTGCTTCGGCCCCAGCATTTT. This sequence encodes CASSRGYLLRPQHF. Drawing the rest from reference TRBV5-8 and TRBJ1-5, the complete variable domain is EAGVTQSPTHLIKTRGQQATLRCSPISGHTSVYWYQQALGLGLQFLLWYDEGEERNRGNFPPRFSGRQFPNYSSELNVNALELEDSALYLCASSRGYLLRPQHFGDGTRLSIL.

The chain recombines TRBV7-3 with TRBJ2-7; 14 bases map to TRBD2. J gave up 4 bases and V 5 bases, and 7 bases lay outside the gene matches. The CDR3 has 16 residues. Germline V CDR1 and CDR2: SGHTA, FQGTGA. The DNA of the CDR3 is TGTGCCAGCAGCCCGGGGGGACTAGCGGGAGCGTACGAGCAGTACTTC. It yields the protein CASSPGGLAGAYEQYF.

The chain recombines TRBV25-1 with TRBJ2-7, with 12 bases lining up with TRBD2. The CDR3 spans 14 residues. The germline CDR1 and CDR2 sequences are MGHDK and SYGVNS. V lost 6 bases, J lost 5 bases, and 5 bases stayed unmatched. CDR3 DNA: TGTGCCAGCAGGCTAGCGGGAGGGCCCGACGAGCAGTACTTC. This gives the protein CASRLAGGPDEQYF.

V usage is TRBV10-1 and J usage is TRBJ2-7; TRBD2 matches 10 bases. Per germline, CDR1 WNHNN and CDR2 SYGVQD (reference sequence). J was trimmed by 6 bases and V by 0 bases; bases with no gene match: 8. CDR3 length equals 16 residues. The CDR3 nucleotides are TGCGCCAGCAGTGAGTCAGGAGCGGGAGGGTTCGCCGAGCAGTACTTC. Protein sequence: CASSESGAGGFAEQYF.

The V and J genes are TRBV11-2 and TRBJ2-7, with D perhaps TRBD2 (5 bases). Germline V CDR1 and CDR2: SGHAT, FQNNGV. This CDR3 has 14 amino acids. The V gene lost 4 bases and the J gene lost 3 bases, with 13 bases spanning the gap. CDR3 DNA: TGTGCCAGCAGCTCCTGGACTGGAATCTACGAGCAGTACTTC. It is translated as CASSSWTGIYEQYF.

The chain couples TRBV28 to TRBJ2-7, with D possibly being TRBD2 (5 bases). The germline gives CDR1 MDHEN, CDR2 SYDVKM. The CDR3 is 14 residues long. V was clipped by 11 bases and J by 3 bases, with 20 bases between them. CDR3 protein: CASVRAGNFYEQYF. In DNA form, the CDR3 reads TGTGCCTCAGTCCGGGCCGGGAATTTCTACGAGCAGTACTTC.

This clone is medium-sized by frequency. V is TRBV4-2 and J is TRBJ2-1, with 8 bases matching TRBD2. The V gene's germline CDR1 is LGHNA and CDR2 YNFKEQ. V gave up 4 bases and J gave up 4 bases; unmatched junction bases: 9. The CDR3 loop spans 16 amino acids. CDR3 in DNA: TGTGCCAGCAGCCCCATCGCGGGAGGAGGTTACAATGAGCAGTTCTTC. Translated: CASSPIAGGGYNEQFF.

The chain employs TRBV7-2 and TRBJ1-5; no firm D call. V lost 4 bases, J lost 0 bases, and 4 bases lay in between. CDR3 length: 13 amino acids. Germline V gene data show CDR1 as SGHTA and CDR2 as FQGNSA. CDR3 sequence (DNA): TGTGCCAGCAGCTCCTTTAGCAATCAGCCCCAGCATTTT. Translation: CASSSFSNQPQHF.

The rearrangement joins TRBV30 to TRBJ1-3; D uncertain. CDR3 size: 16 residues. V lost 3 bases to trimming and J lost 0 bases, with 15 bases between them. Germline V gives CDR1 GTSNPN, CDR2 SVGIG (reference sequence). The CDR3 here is CAWRNYRRSSGNTIYF. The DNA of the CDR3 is TGTGCCTGGAGGAACTACCGGCGTTCCTCTGGAAACACCATATATTTT.

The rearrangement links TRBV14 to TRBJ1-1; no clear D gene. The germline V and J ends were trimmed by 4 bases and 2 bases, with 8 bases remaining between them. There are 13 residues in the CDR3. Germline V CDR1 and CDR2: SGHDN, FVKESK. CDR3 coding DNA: TGTGCCAGCAGCCTACAGTCTAACACTGAAGCTTTCTTT. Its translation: CASSLQSNTEAFF. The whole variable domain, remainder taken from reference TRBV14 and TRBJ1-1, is EAGVTQFPSHSVIEKGQTVTLRCDPISGHDNLYWYRRVMGKEIKFLLHFVKESKQDESGMPNNRFLAERTGGTYSTLKVQPAELEDSGVYFCASSLQSNTEAFFGQGTRLTVV.

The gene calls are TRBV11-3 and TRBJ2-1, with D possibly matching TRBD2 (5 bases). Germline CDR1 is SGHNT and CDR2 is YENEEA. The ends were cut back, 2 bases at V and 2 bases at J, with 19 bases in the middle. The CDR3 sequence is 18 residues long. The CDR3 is CASSLSAGTGIPYNEQFF. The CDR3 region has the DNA TGTGCCAGCAGCTTAAGCGCGGGTACTGGAATACCCTACAATGAGCAGTTCTTC.

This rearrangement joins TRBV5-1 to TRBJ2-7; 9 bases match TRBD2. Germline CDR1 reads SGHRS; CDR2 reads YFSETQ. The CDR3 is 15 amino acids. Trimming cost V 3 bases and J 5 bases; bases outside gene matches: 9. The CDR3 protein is CASSYGLAGSHEQYF. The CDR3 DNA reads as TGCGCCAGCAGCTACGGCCTAGCGGGATCCCACGAGCAGTACTTC.

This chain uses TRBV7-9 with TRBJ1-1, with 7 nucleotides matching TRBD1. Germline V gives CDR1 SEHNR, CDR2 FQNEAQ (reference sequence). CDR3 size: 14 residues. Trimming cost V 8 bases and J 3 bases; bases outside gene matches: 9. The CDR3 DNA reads TGTGCCAGCGGACGACAGGGCCTGGACACTGAAGCTTTCTTT. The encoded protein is CASGRQGLDTEAFF. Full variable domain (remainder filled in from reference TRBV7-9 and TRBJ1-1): DTGVSQNPRHKITKRGQNVTFRCDPISEHNRLYWYRQTLGQGPEFLTYFQNEAQLEKSRLLSDRFSAERPKGSFSTLEIQRTEQGDSAMYLCASGRQGLDTEAFFGQGTRLTVV.

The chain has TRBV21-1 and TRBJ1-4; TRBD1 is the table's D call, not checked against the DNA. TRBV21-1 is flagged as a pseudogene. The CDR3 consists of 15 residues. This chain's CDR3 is CASSAKRGLGEKLFF. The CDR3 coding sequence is TGTGCCAGCAGCGCCAAAAGGGGGCTAGGGGAAAAACTGTTTTTT.

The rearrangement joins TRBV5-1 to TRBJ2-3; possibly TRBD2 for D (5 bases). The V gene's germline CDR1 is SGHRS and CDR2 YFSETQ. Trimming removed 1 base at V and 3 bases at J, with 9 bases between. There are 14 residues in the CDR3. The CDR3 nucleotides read TGCGCCAGCAGCTTGTCGGAGGCTACAGATACGCAGTATTTT. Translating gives CASSLSEATDTQYF.

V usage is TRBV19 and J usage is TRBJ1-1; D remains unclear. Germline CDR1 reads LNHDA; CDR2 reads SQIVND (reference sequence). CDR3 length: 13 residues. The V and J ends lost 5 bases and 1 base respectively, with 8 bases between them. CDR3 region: CASSEPGNTEAFF. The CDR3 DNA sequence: TGTGCCAGTAGTGAACCGGGGAACACTGAAGCTTTCTTT.